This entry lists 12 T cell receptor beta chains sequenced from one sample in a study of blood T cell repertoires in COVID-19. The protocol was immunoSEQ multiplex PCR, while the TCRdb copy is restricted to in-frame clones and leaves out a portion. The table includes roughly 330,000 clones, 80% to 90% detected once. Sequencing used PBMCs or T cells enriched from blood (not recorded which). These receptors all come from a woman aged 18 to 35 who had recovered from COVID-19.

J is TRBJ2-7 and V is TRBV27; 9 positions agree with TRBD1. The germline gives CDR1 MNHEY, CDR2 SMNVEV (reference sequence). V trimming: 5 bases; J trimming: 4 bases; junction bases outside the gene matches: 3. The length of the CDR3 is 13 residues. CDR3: CASSGTGSYEQYF. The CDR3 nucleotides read TGTGCCAGCAGTGGGACAGGGTCTTACGAGCAGTACTTC.

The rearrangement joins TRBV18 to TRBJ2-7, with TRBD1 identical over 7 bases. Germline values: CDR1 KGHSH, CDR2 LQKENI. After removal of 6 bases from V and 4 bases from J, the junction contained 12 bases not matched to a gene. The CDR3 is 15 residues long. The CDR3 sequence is CASSPEGALIYEQYF. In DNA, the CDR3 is TGTGCCAGCTCCCCCGAGGGGGCCCTTATTTACGAGCAGTACTTC.

This CDR3 reads CASDLRDTYGYTF. CDR3 nucleotides: TGTGCCAGCGATCTCCGGGACACCTATGGCTACACCTTC. The V gene is TRBV27, the J gene TRBJ1-2; D perhaps matches TRBD1 (6 bases). The V end was cut by 8 bases, the J end by 4 bases, with 14 bases between. In germline, CDR1 is MNHEY, CDR2 SMNVEV (reference sequence). The CDR3 consists of 13 residues.

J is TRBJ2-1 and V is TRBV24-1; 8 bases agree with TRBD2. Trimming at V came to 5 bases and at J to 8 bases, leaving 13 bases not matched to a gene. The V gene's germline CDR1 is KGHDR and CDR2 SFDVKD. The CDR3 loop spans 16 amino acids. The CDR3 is CATSVVGTRRSDEQFF. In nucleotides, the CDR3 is TGTGCCACCAGTGTCGTCGGGACTAGGAGGAGCGATGAGCAGTTCTTC.

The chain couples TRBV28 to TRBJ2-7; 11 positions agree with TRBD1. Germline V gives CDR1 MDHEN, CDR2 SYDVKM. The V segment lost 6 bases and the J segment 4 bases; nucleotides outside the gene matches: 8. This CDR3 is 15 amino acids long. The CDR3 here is CASSRPGQGGYEQYF. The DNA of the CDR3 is TGTGCCAGCAGCCGCCCGGGACAGGGGGGATACGAGCAGTACTTC.

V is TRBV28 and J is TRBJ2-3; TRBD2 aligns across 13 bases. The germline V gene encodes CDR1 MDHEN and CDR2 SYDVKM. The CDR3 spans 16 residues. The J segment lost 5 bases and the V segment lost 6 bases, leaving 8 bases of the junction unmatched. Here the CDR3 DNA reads TGTGCCAGCAGCGTAAGGACTAGCGGGAGAGGAGATACGCAGTATTTT. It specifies CASSVRTSGRGDTQYF.

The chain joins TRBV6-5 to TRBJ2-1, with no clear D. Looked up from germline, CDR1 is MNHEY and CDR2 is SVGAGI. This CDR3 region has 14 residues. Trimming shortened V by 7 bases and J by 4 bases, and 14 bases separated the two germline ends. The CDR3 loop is CASNTAPGYNEQFF. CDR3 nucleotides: TGTGCCAGCAATACAGCCCCTGGTTACAATGAGCAGTTCTTC.

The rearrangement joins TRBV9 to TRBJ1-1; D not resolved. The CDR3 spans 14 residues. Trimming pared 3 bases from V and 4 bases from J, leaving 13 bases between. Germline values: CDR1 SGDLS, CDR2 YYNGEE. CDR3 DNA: TGTGCCAGCAGCGCGGTCTCATCAGGCACTGAAGCTTTCTTT. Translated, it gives CASSAVSSGTEAFF. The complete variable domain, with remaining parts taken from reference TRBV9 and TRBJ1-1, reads DSGVTQTPKHLITATGQRVTLRCSPRSGDLSVYWYQQSLDQGLQFLIQYYNGEERAKGNILERFSAQQFPDLHSELNLSSLELGDSALYFCASSAVSSGTEAFFGQGTRLTVV.

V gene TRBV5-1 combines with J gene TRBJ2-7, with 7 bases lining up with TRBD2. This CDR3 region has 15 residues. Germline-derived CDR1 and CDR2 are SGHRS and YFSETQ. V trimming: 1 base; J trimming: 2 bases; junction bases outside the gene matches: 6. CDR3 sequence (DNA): TGCGCCAGCAGCTTGTATGCGGGAGCAGCCTACGAGCAGTACTTC. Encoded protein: CASSLYAGAAYEQYF.

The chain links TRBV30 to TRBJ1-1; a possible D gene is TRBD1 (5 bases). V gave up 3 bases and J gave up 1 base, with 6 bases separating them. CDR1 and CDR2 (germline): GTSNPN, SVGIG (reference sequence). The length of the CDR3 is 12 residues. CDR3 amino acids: CAWRDTNTEAFF. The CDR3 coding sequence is TGTGCCTGGAGGGACACGAACACTGAAGCTTTCTTT.

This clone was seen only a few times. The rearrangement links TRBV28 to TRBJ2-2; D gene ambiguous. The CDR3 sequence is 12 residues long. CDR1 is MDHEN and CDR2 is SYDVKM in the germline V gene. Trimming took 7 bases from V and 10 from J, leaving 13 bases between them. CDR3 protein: CASTSLEVELFF. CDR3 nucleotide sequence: TGTGCCAGCACATCTCTAGAGGTGGAGCTGTTTTTT.

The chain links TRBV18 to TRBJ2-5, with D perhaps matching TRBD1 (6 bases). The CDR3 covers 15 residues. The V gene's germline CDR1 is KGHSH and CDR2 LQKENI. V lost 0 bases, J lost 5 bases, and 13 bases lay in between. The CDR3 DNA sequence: TGTGCCAGCTCACCACCGGACAGCCTCGGGGAGACCCAGTACTTC. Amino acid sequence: CASSPPDSLGETQYF.